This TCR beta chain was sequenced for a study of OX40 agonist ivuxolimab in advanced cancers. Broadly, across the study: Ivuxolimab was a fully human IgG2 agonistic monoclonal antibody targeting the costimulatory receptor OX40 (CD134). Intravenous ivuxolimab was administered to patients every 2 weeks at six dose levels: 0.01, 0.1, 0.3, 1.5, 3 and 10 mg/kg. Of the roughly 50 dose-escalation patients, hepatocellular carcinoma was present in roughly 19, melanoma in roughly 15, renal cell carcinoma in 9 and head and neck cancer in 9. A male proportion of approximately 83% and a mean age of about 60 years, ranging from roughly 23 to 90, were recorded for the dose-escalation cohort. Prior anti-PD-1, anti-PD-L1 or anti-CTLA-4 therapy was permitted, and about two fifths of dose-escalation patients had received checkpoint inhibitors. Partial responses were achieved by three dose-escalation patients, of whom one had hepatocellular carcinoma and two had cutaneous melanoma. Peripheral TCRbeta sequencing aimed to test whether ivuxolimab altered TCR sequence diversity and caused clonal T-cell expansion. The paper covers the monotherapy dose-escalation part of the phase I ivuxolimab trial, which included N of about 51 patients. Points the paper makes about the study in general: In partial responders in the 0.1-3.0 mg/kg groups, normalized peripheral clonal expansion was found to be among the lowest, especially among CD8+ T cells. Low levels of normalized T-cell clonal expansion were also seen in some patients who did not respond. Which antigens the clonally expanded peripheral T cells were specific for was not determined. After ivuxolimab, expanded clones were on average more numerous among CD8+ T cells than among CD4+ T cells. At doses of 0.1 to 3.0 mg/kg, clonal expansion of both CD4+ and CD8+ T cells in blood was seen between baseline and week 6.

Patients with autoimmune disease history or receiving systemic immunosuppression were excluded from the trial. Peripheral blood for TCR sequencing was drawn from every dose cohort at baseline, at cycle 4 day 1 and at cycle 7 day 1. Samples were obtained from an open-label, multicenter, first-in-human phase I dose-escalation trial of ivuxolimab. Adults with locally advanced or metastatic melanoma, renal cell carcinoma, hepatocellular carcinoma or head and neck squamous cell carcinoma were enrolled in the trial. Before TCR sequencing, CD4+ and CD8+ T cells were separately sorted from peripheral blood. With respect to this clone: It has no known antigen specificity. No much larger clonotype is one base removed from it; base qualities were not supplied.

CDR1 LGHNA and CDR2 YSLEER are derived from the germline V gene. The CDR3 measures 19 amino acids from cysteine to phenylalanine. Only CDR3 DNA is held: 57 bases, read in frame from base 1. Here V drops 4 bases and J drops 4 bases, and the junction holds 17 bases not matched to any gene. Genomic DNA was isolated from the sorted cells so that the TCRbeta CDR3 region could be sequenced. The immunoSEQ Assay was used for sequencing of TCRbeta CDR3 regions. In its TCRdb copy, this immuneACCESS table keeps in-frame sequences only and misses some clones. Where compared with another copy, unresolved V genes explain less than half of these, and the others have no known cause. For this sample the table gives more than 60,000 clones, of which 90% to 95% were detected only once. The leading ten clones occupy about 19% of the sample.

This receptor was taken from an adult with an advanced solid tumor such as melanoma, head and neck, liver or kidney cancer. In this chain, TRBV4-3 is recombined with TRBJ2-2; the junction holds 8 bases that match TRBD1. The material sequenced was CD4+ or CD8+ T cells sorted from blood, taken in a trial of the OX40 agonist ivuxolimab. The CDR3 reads CASSPRSWQGARFTGELFF. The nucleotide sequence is TGCGCCAGCAGCCCGAGATCCTGGCAGGGGGCGCGGTTCACCGGGGAGCTGTTTTTT.